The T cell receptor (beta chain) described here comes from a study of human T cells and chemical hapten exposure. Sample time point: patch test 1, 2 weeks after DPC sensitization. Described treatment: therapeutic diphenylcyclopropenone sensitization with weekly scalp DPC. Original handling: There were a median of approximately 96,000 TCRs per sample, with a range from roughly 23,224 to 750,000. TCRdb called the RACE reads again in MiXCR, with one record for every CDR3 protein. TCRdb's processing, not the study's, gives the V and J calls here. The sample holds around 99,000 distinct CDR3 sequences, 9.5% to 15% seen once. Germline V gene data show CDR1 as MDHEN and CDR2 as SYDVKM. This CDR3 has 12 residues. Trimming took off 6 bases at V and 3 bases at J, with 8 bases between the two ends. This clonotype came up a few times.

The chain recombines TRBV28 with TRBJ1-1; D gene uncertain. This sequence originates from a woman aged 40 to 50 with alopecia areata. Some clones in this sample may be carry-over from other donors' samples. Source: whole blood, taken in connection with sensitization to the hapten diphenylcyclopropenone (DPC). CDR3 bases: TGTGCCAGCAGGGGCGGGTACACTGAAGCTTTCTTT. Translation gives CASRGGYTEAFF.